This TCR beta chain comes out of a study of cytomegalovirus exposure and HLA in healthy donors (TCRdb year 2017). Regarding the research as a whole: The 666 repertoires of the first cohort and the roughly 120 validation repertoires were produced on the same platform, according to a later analysis. A separate validation cohort of roughly 110 different subjects was used in addition to the roughly 620-subject first cohort. The study combined high-throughput TCR immunosequencing, statistical association of individual TCRs with disease status, and machine learning to predict cytomegalovirus infection status. The aim of the study was to test whether cataloging public T cell receptors could identify signatures of past pathogen exposure. Results the study describes overall, beyond this receptor: In vitro tests confirmed that a few of the cytomegalovirus-associated TCR beta chains recognize cytomegalovirus antigens. Cytomegalovirus status was reported to be diagnosed by the classifier with high specificity and sensitivity in both the original and validation cohorts. It was suggested by the authors that the approach could potentially be generalized to other disease states and immunological phenotypes. The study gave a list of more than 150 TCR beta chains associated with cytomegalovirus. Of the cluster scores, 85% to 95% were above 0 in a later analysis, which found that TCRs clustered in the first cohort also tended to co-occur in the 120 validation repertoires. Across donors, most TCR sequences were observed very rarely, whereas some public TCRs were present in many individuals. The validation cohort had no HLA typing available for a later analysis, so co-occurrence within that cohort was assessed over all 130 or so repertoires.

The receptor library was made with the immunoSEQ multiplex PCR assay. For the original study's pipeline: A statistical classification framework was developed to diagnose cytomegalovirus status using the catalog of TCR beta chain sequences. TCRdb stores this immuneACCESS table with in-frame sequences only. Part of the clones is absent; in the studies checked, under half of the shortfall reflects unresolved V genes, and no reason is known for the rest. D and trimming were read from the DNA, whereas the V and J calls and clone size are those reported in that table. The sample contains approximately 76,000 clones, about 94% of them found a single time. The ten largest clones represent about 2.1% of the sample. The CDR3 sequence holds 14 residues, the cysteine and phenylalanine included. The kept DNA is CDR3 alone, 42 bases in frame from the first base. Details on this clone: The target of this receptor is not known. One base away there is no much larger clone; base qualities are not given.

Separate from the approximately 700-subject first cohort, the validation cohort of 95 to 150 subjects was the group to which the donors belonged. Sequencing used PBMCs. This clonotype was obtained from a woman younger than 30 in good health and CMV-seronegative. In this chain, TRBV21-1 is recombined with TRBJ2-2; the table's D gene call, TRBD2, was not cross checked with the DNA. TRBV21-1 is a pseudogene segment. The CDR3 protein: CASSRGWKTGELFF. The DNA reads as follows: TGTGCCAGCAGCCGCGGCTGGAAAACCGGGGAGCTGTTTTTT.